A single sample gave rise to the 23 T cell receptor beta chains below, sequenced in a study of blood T cell repertoires in COVID-19. Clones were read by immunoSEQ multiplex PCR, and TCRdb kept only the in-frame ones, dropping some. Counted here are some 700,000 clones, approximately 90% occurring once; the ten biggest clones make up about 0.24%. Sequenced input: peripheral blood. The receptors here all came from a woman between 18 and 29 years old with acute or convalescent COVID-19.

V gene TRBV5-1 combines with J gene TRBJ2-3; weak D call: TRBD1 (6 bases). The CDR3 sequence is 15 residues long. Trimming pared 4 bases from V and 3 bases from J, leaving 15 bases between. The V gene's germline CDR1 is SGHRS and CDR2 YFSETQ. The CDR3 here is CASSASGTKTDTQYF. CDR3 nucleotides: TGCGCCAGCAGCGCCTCCGGGACAAAGACAGATACGCAGTATTTT.

The chain combines TRBV9 with TRBJ2-1; D is undetermined. The CDR3 is 16 amino acids. Trimming took off 4 bases at V and 0 bases at J, with 14 bases between the two ends. Germline values: CDR1 SGDLS, CDR2 YYNGEE. The CDR3 region is CASSPRLYFSYNEQFF. DNA of the CDR3: TGTGCCAGCAGCCCCCGTCTTTACTTCTCCTACAATGAGCAGTTCTTC.

The chain links TRBV15 to TRBJ2-7, with D unresolved. This CDR3 comprises 16 residues. V was clipped by 0 bases and J by 0 bases, with 12 bases between them. Germline values: CDR1 LNHNV, CDR2 YYDKDF (reference sequence). The CDR3 nucleotides read TGTGCCACCAGCAGAGAACGGGTACGCGTCTCCTACGAGCAGTACTTC. Encoded protein: CATSRERVRVSYEQYF.

This rearrangement joins TRBV11-2 to TRBJ2-7; TRBD2 aligns across 9 bases. Germline V CDR1 and CDR2: SGHAT, FQNNGV. This CDR3 comprises 15 residues. The V segment lost 0 bases and the J segment 2 bases; nucleotides outside the gene matches: 2. The CDR3 sequence: CASSLELAGPYEQYF. DNA for the CDR3: TGTGCCAGCAGCTTAGAACTAGCGGGCCCCTACGAGCAGTACTTC. The whole variable domain, filled in from reference TRBV11-2 and TRBJ2-7, reads EAGVAQSPRYKIIEKRQSVAFWCNPISGHATLYWYQQILGQGPKLLIQFQNNGVVDDSQLPKDRFSAERLKGVDSTLKIQPAKLEDSAVYLCASSLELAGPYEQYFGPGTRLTVT.

The rearrangement uses TRBV9 and TRBJ2-7; 9 bases align to TRBD1. Trimming removed 4 bases from V and 3 bases from J; junction bases left unmatched: 5. The CDR3 totals 14 residues. CDR1 is SGDLS and CDR2 is YYNGEE in the germline V gene. The CDR3 here is CASSPGTGNYEQYF. In DNA form, the CDR3 reads TGTGCCAGCAGCCCCGGGACAGGGAACTACGAGCAGTACTTC.

The chain combines TRBV2 with TRBJ2-2; D might be TRBD2 (5 bases). CDR1 is SNHLY and CDR2 is FYNNEI in the germline V gene. The CDR3 is 11 amino acids. The V end was cut by 4 bases, the J end by 8 bases, with 5 bases between. CDR3 coding DNA: TGTGCCAGCAGTGCGGGGGGGGAGCTGTTTTTT. Translation: CASSAGGELFF.

This rearrangement joins TRBV6-5 to TRBJ2-3, with 10 nucleotides matching TRBD2. Germline assignment: CDR1 MNHEY and CDR2 SVGAGI. V dropped 6 bases and J dropped 8; count of bases not matched to a gene: 11. The CDR3 spans 15 residues. CDR3 nucleotides: TGTGCCAGCAGGGCCGGAGCGGGGGGGCCGCGTACGCAGTATTTT. This codes for CASRAGAGGPRTQYF.

The chain has TRBV7-9 and TRBJ2-5, with TRBD2 as a possible D gene (5 bases). Trimming removed 1 base from V and 5 bases from J, with 14 bases in between. Germline CDR1 and CDR2: SEHNR and FQNEAQ (reference sequence). CDR3 length equals 15 residues. This CDR3 reads CASSLVGTPGETQYF. The CDR3 DNA is TGTGCCAGCAGCTTAGTGGGCACCCCGGGGGAGACCCAGTACTTC.

This rearrangement joins TRBV9 to TRBJ2-1, with 8 bases fitting TRBD1. V lost 4 bases, J lost 3 bases, and 9 bases stayed unmatched. The CDR3 extends over 16 amino acids. In germline, CDR1 is SGDLS, CDR2 YYNGEE. This CDR3 reads CASSPKPGQDYNEQFF. The DNA of the CDR3 is TGTGCCAGCAGCCCCAAACCGGGACAGGACTACAATGAGCAGTTCTTC.

This rearrangement joins TRBV9 to TRBJ2-1; perhaps TRBD2 as D (5 bases). Germline values: CDR1 SGDLS, CDR2 YYNGEE. This CDR3 contains 14 residues. V was shortened by 0 bases and J by 8 bases, with 12 bases between the two germline ends. The CDR3 DNA follows: TGTGCCAGCAGCGTAGTGGGTGGGAGCCATGAGCAGTTCTTC. It translates to CASSVVGGSHEQFF. The entire variable domain, with the rest obtained from reference TRBV9 and TRBJ2-1, is as follows: DSGVTQTPKHLITATGQRVTLRCSPRSGDLSVYWYQQSLDQGLQFLIQYYNGEERAKGNILERFSAQQFPDLHSELNLSSLELGDSALYFCASSVVGGSHEQFFGPGTRLTVL.

The rearrangement uses TRBV2 and TRBJ2-3; 11 nucleotides line up with TRBD2. Germline loops: CDR1 SNHLY, CDR2 FYNNEI. The CDR3 sequence is 15 residues long. Losses at the gene ends were 6 bases for V and 5 bases for J; bases not matched to a gene: 7. The chain's CDR3 is CASRPLAGGIDTQYF. Here the CDR3 DNA reads TGTGCCAGCAGACCTCTAGCGGGGGGTATAGATACGCAGTATTTT. Drawing the rest from reference TRBV2 and TRBJ2-3, the complete variable domain is EPEVTQTPSHQVTQMGQEVILRCVPISNHLYFYWYRQILGQKVEFLVSFYNNEISEKSEIFDDQFSVERPDGSNFTLKIRSTKLEDSAMYFCASRPLAGGIDTQYFGPGTRLTVL.

This chain joins TRBV2 and TRBJ1-5; no clear D. The CDR3 sequence is 12 residues long. CDR1 is SNHLY, CDR2 FYNNEI, per germline. The germline V and J ends were trimmed by 6 bases and 6 bases, with 9 bases remaining between them. CDR3 protein: CASRGRSQPQHF. The DNA for the CDR3 is TGTGCCAGCAGGGGTCGGAGTCAGCCCCAGCATTTT.

V usage is TRBV7-2 and J usage is TRBJ1-3, with TRBD1 matching over 8 bases. V lost 5 bases and J lost 0; bases outside the gene matches: 9. The germline V gene has CDR1 SGHTA and CDR2 FQGNSA. This CDR3 contains 17 residues. The CDR3 region has the DNA TGTGCCAGCAGCCCGAGGGACAGGCCCGTCTCTGGAAACACCATATATTTT. Translation: CASSPRDRPVSGNTIYF.

The chain couples TRBV10-2 to TRBJ1-1; weak D call: TRBD1 (6 bases). The CDR3 contains 15 residues. The germline CDR1 and CDR2 sequences are WSHSY and SAAADI. The ends were cut back, 5 bases at V and 5 bases at J, with 18 bases in the middle. CDR3 sequence: CASSKPTGMGTEAFF. As DNA, the CDR3 is TGCGCCAGCAGTAAACCCACAGGGATGGGTACTGAAGCTTTCTTT.

The gene calls are TRBV19 and TRBJ1-1, with 9 positions matching TRBD1. CDR1 is LNHDA, CDR2 SQIVND, per germline (reference sequence). The trim removed 6 bases at V and 4 bases at J, leaving 18 bases unmatched. The CDR3 length is 18 residues. CDR3 loop: CASRNRGRRSLDSTEAFF. CDR3 DNA sequence: TGTGCCAGTAGGAACAGGGGGCGCAGGTCCCTTGATAGCACTGAAGCTTTCTTT.

This sequence joins TRBV27 and TRBJ1-2, with TRBD1 matching over 7 bases. V shed 5 bases and J 0 bases; nucleotides not matched to a gene: 6. The CDR3 is 15 amino acids. Germline V gene lookup returns CDR1 MNHEY and CDR2 SMNVEV (reference sequence). The CDR3 DNA sequence: TGTGCCAGCAGTATGACAGGGATAGCTAACTATGGCTACACCTTC. Translated: CASSMTGIANYGYTF.

The chain combines TRBV5-1 with TRBJ2-5; maybe TRBD1 (5 bases). This CDR3 comprises 14 residues. The V and J ends lost 0 bases and 2 bases respectively, with 8 bases between them. Germline CDR1 and CDR2: SGHRS and YFSETQ. The CDR3 DNA reads TGCGCCAGCAGCTTGGCAGGGTCGCAAGAGACCCAGTACTTC. Its translation: CASSLAGSQETQYF.

V and J are TRBV30 and TRBJ1-2, with TRBD1 matching 7 bases. Germline CDR1 reads GTSNPN; CDR2 reads SVGIG (reference sequence). Trimming at V came to 0 bases and at J to 3 bases, leaving 7 bases not matched to a gene. The CDR3 runs 15 residues. In nucleotides, the CDR3 is TGTGCCTGGAGTGTAGGTCACAGGGGTGACTATGGCTACACCTTC. Amino acid sequence: CAWSVGHRGDYGYTF.

With regard to this clone: Other DNA sequences of this sample code for an identical CDR3. The chain links TRBV7-2 to TRBJ1-3, with 7 bases lining up with TRBD1. With 1 base clipped from V and 0 bases from J, the junction kept 0 bases outside the gene matches. The CDR3 loop spans 15 amino acids. Germline V CDR1 and CDR2: SGHTA, FQGNSA. Here the CDR3 DNA reads TGTGCCAGCAGCTTAGAGGGGGCCTCTGGAAACACCATATATTTT. Translating it yields CASSLEGASGNTIYF.

The J gene is TRBJ1-5, the V gene TRBV4-3; D gene uncertain. Deletions cut 0 bases from V and 7 bases from J, with 7 bases between. The germline gives CDR1 LGHNA, CDR2 YSLEER. This CDR3 has 13 amino acids. CDR3 DNA: TGCGCCAGCAGCCAAGATCTTAGACAGCCCCAGCATTTT. It yields the protein CASSQDLRQPQHF.

The chain uses TRBV15 and TRBJ1-1; D not resolved. Germline V lookup: CDR1 LNHNV, CDR2 YYDKDF (reference sequence). The CDR3 runs 15 residues. Between the trimmed V and J ends, which lost 0 bases and 0 bases, there was a span of 8 bases. The CDR3, as DNA: TGTGCCACCAGCAGAGATAGAAACCTGAACACTGAAGCTTTCTTT. It specifies CATSRDRNLNTEAFF.

This clone was observed once. The chain links TRBV6-5 to TRBJ2-7; possibly TRBD1 for D (5 bases). Trimming took off 6 bases at V and 0 bases at J, with 6 bases between the two ends. The CDR3 is made up of 12 amino acids. Germline V CDR1 and CDR2: MNHEY, SVGAGI. The CDR3 sequence: CASRTDSYEQYF. DNA of the CDR3: TGTGCCAGCAGGACAGACTCCTACGAGCAGTACTTC.

The chain joins TRBV24-1 to TRBJ2-5; D might be TRBD2 (6 bases). This CDR3 comprises 16 residues. Trimming removed 7 bases from V and 3 bases from J, with 20 bases in between. In germline, CDR1 is KGHDR, CDR2 SFDVKD. CDR3 nucleotide sequence: TGTGCCACCAGCGGACTGGAACCGGGGGTTGAAGAGACCCAGTACTTC. It is translated as CATSGLEPGVEETQYF.